Shown below are 14 T cell receptor beta chains from a single sample sequenced in a study of blood T cell repertoires in COVID-19. Libraries were prepared by immunoSEQ multiplex PCR; TCRdb keeps only in-frame clonotypes and omits some of them. The sample records around 190,000 clones, about 88% being singletons. The sample taken for sequencing was peripheral blood. All receptors come from a man aged 50-59 years with COVID-19, enrolled during active disease.

This clone was picked up a small number of times. The gene calls are TRBV7-9 and TRBJ1-2; D possibly corresponds to TRBD1 (6 bases). This CDR3 spans 16 amino acids. V was trimmed by 0 bases and J by 0 bases, leaving 11 bases between them. CDR1 is SEHNR and CDR2 is FQNEAQ in the germline V gene (reference sequence). This CDR3 is CASSLAGAVANYGYTF. For the CDR3, the DNA is TGTGCCAGCAGCTTAGCGGGGGCGGTAGCTAACTATGGCTACACCTTC.

This clone has a single count. The gene calls are TRBV15 and TRBJ2-1; 11 bases agree with TRBD2. Germline values: CDR1 LNHNV, CDR2 YYDKDF (reference sequence). V was pared by 4 bases and J by 14 bases, with 25 bases of the junction left unmatched. The CDR3 consists of 19 residues. The CDR3 DNA is TGTGCCACCAGCACGCCCCTCGGACCTCATAGCGGGAGGGCCGTTCTGGAGTTCTTC. This translates into CATSTPLGPHSGRAVLEFF.

The chain recombines TRBV6-4 with TRBJ2-2; tentative D call: TRBD2 (5 bases). The CDR3 is 16 residues long. In germline, CDR1 is MRHNA, CDR2 SNTAGT. Trimming pared 0 bases from V and 3 bases from J, leaving 11 bases between. CDR3 residues: CASSDSGGADTGELFF. The CDR3 DNA reads as TGTGCCAGCAGTGACTCAGGTGGAGCGGACACCGGGGAGCTGTTTTTT.

The V call is TRBV15, the J call TRBJ1-3; D gene ambiguous. This CDR3 is built from 16 residues. CDR1 is LNHNV and CDR2 is YYDKDF in the germline V gene (reference sequence). Trimming removed 1 base at V and 0 bases at J, with 10 bases between. The CDR3, as DNA: TGTGCCACCAGCAGAGCCCTACGACACTCTGGAAACACCATATATTTT. Its translation is CATSRALRHSGNTIYF.

V and J are TRBV5-1 and TRBJ2-3; unclear D gene. The CDR3 is made up of 15 amino acids. Per germline, CDR1 SGHRS and CDR2 YFSETQ. V lost 0 bases and J lost 6, with 14 bases in between. The CDR3 bases are TGCGCCAGCAGCTTGGGAGTTCAGGTTGGGGATACGCAGTATTTT. Translation gives CASSLGVQVGDTQYF. The complete variable domain, with remaining parts taken from reference TRBV5-1 and TRBJ2-3, reads KAGVTQTPRYLIKTRGQQVTLSCSPISGHRSVSWYQQTPGQGLQFLFEYFSETQRNKGNFPGRFSGRQFSNSRSEMNVSTLELGDSALYLCASSLGVQVGDTQYFGPGTRLTVL.

This chain links TRBV6-2 or TRBV6-3 with TRBJ1-5; weak D call: TRBD1 (6 bases). Deletions cut 0 bases from V and 6 bases from J, with 15 bases between. This CDR3 has 16 residues. Germline V lookup: CDR1 MNHEY, CDR2 SVGEGT. CDR3 amino acids: CASSYSISKGGQPQHF. CDR3 sequence (DNA): TGTGCCAGCAGTTACTCGATTTCCAAAGGGGGTCAGCCCCAGCATTTT.

This clone was seen only once. The chain combines TRBV4-3 with TRBJ1-2; a weak D match, TRBD1 (6 bases). Germline CDR1 and CDR2: LGHNA and YSLEER. V lost 4 bases, J lost 5 bases, and 20 bases lay in between. The CDR3 length is 16 residues. The CDR3 nucleotides are TGCGCCAGCAGCCTGACGGGACGCGAGGGGGATTATGGCTACACCTTC. Translating gives CASSLTGREGDYGYTF.

The chain recombines TRBV7-3 with TRBJ2-3; 8 bases match TRBD2. Germline assignment: CDR1 SGHTA and CDR2 FQGTGA. Germline trimming cut 5 bases from V and 5 bases from J; bases unmatched to any gene: 6. This CDR3 comprises 14 residues. The CDR3 loop is CASSPRGVVDTQYF. CDR3 nucleotides: TGTGCCAGCAGCCCGCGGGGGGTTGTAGATACGCAGTATTTT.

The chain is built from TRBV12-5 and TRBJ2-1, with D possibly TRBD2 on 5 matching bases. CDR3 length: 13 amino acids. The germline V gene has CDR1 LGHNT and CDR2 FRNRAP. The V end lost 6 bases, the J end lost 7 bases, and 13 bases lay between the germline ends. The CDR3 DNA reads as TGTGCTAGTGGCATCTCACTAGGGAATGAGCAGTTCTTC. It specifies CASGISLGNEQFF.

V usage is TRBV11-1 and J usage is TRBJ2-3; TRBD2 aligns across 9 bases. Trimming removed 4 bases from V and 6 bases from J; junction bases left unmatched: 11. This CDR3 has 16 amino acids. CDR1 is SGHAT, CDR2 FQDESV, per germline (reference sequence). The CDR3 region has the DNA TGTGCCAGCAGCTCCGAAGCGGGAGGAAACCTTGATACGCAGTATTTT. It encodes CASSSEAGGNLDTQYF.

This clone came up once. The J gene is TRBJ1-1, the V gene TRBV6-6; 9 bases match TRBD1. Germline V CDR1 and CDR2: MNHNY, SVGAGI (reference sequence). Germline trimming cut 5 bases from V and 1 base from J; bases unmatched to any gene: 2. This CDR3 comprises 14 residues. CDR3 sequence (DNA): TGTGCCAGCAGTCCGACAGGGGGGAACACTGAAGCTTTCTTT. Protein product: CASSPTGGNTEAFF.

V usage is TRBV25-1 and J usage is TRBJ2-7, with 7 bases matching TRBD2. With 3 bases clipped from V and 3 bases from J, the junction kept 5 bases outside the gene matches. This CDR3 is built from 14 residues. The germline gives CDR1 MGHDK, CDR2 SYGVNS. The CDR3 coding sequence is TGTGCCAGCAGTGAGGGAGGGATTGACTACGAGCAGTACTTC. The encoded protein is CASSEGGIDYEQYF.

The rearrangement uses TRBV5-1 and TRBJ1-6; the match to TRBD1 covers 7 bases. The CDR3 sequence is 15 residues long. The V gene end was trimmed by 4 bases and the J gene end by 11 bases; junction bases not matched to a gene: 12. Germline loops: CDR1 SGHRS, CDR2 YFSETQ. In DNA form, the CDR3 reads TGCGCCAGCAGCCACGGACAGGATCTCGGAACACCCCTCCACTTT. Its protein product is CASSHGQDLGTPLHF.

The gene calls are TRBV5-1 and TRBJ2-7; 9 bases are shared with TRBD2. The germline gives CDR1 SGHRS, CDR2 YFSETQ. CDR3 length equals 17 residues. V trimming: 0 bases; J trimming: 0 bases; junction bases outside the gene matches: 7. The CDR3 DNA reads as TGCGCCAGCAGCTTGGGGGTAGCGGGAGCCATCTCCTACGAGCAGTACTTC. Amino acids: CASSLGVAGAISYEQYF.